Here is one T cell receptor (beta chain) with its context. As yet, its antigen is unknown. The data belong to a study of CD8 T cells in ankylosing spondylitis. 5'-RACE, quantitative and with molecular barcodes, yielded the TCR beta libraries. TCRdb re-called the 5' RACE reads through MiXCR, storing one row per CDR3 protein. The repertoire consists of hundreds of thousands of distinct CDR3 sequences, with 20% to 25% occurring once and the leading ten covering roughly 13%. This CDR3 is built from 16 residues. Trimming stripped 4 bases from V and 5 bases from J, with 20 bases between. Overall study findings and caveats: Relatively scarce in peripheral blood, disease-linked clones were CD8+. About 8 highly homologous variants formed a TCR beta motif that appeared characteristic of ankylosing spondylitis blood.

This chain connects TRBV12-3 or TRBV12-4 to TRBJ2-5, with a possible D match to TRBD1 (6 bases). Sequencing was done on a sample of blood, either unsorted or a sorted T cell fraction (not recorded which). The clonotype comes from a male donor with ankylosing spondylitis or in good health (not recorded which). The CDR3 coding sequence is TGTGCCAGCAGTTCCTATGGGACAAAAGTAGGGGAGACCCAGTACTTC. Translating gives CASSSYGTKVGETQYF.